This passage covers 4 T cell receptor beta chains from one sample sequenced in a study of cytomegalovirus exposure and HLA in healthy donors. With 60 Vbeta and 13 Jbeta primers, the PCR was carried out. Measured with immunoSEQ multiplex PCR; TCRdb has only the in-frame clones, and not every one. Found here are around 200,000 clones, around 74% of them singletons; the top ten hold approximately 2.9%. What was sequenced was PBMCs. The source is a male donor in good health and CMV-seronegative.

This clone was counted only a few times. This chain uses TRBV5-5 with TRBJ2-2; no definite D call. The CDR3 totals 13 residues. V lost 2 bases, J lost 0 bases, and 2 bases lay in between. Per the germline V gene, CDR1 is SGHKS and CDR2 is YYEKEE (reference sequence). CDR3 loop: CASSFANTGELFF. The CDR3, as DNA: TGTGCCAGCAGCTTCGCGAACACCGGGGAGCTGTTTTTT.

The DNA of the CDR3 is TGTGCCTGGAGTGGGCTAGCGGGAGTCAATGAGCAGTTCTTC. Translation: CAWSGLAGVNEQFF. The chain uses TRBV30 and TRBJ2-1; the match to TRBD2 covers 10 bases. Per germline, CDR1 GTSNPN and CDR2 SVGIG (reference sequence). V lost 1 base and J lost 6; bases outside the gene matches: 3. The length of the CDR3 is 14 residues.

The V and J genes are TRBV9 and TRBJ2-7; the match to TRBD2 covers 7 bases. In germline, CDR1 is SGDLS, CDR2 YYNGEE. There are 14 residues in the CDR3. V shed 6 bases and J 2 bases; nucleotides not matched to a gene: 8. The CDR3 loop reads CASTRGLSAYEQYF. The CDR3 DNA is TGTGCCAGCACCCGGGGACTATCAGCCTACGAGCAGTACTTC.

The chain has TRBV6-1 and TRBJ2-7, with 9 bases matching TRBD1. V trimming: 5 bases; J trimming: 1 base; junction bases outside the gene matches: 6. CDR3 length equals 15 residues. The germline CDR1 and CDR2 sequences are MNHNS and SASEGT. CDR3 sequence reads: CASSLEGTGSYEQYF. CDR3 bases: TGTGCCAGCAGTTTAGAGGGGACAGGGTCCTACGAGCAGTACTTC.